These 26 T cell receptor beta chains were all obtained from the same sample, sequenced in a study of blood T cell repertoires in COVID-19. TCRdb's table, derived via immunoSEQ multiplex PCR, lists solely in-frame clones and lacks some. Of approximately 55,000 clones listed, around 80% are singletons. Sequenced input: peripheral blood. These receptors came from a young man with COVID-19, enrolled during active disease.

With respect to this clone: An end of the junction does not agree with germline; a read error may underlie this. The same CDR3 also results from other DNA sequences found in this sample. The chain couples TRBV4-3 to TRBJ1-1, with no clear D. The CDR3 extends over 12 amino acids. Germline V lookup: CDR1 LGHNA, CDR2 YSLEER. CDR3 bases: TGCGCCAGTAGCCAAGTTCCAGCTGAAGCTTTCTTT. This encodes CASSQVPAEAFF.

The rearrangement uses TRBV19 and TRBJ1-1; 7 positions match TRBD1. Trimming took 4 bases from V and 1 from J; bases not matched to a gene: 3. In germline, CDR1 is LNHDA, CDR2 SQIVND (reference sequence). The CDR3 contains 14 residues. The DNA of the CDR3 is TGTGCCAGTAGTACGGGACAGACGAACACTGAAGCTTTCTTT. Protein: CASSTGQTNTEAFF.

The chain recombines TRBV5-1 with TRBJ2-1; the D gene is possibly TRBD1 (7 bases). Germline CDR1 is SGHRS and CDR2 is YFSETQ. V lost 5 bases and J 7 bases, leaving 16 bases between the germline ends. The CDR3 has 14 amino acids. CDR3 sequence: CASRDQAGGNEQFF. The CDR3 nucleotides are TGCGCCAGCAGAGACCAGGCAGGGGGGAATGAGCAGTTCTTC.

The chain combines TRBV5-5 with TRBJ2-7, with TRBD1 as a possible D gene (6 bases). Germline V gene lookup returns CDR1 SGHKS and CDR2 YYEKEE (reference sequence). The CDR3 sequence is 14 residues long. Between the trimmed V and J ends, which lost 1 base and 0 bases, there was a span of 8 bases. The CDR3 here is CASSLQGFSYEQYF. DNA for the CDR3: TGTGCCAGCAGCTTGCAGGGGTTCTCCTACGAGCAGTACTTC.

This chain uses TRBV7-6 with TRBJ2-7, with D maybe TRBD1 (6 bases). Trimming stripped 1 base from V and 7 bases from J, with 17 bases between. Germline V gene sequence: CDR1 SGHVS, CDR2 FNYEAQ. The CDR3 runs to 15 residues. The CDR3 DNA reads as TGTGCCAGCAGCTTAGAAGGGGGTAGAATCACGGAGCAGTACTTC. Its translation is CASSLEGGRITEQYF.

This sequence joins TRBV7-8 and TRBJ2-1; the D gene is possibly TRBD2 (5 bases). The CDR3 is 17 residues long. Trimming removed 1 base at V and 7 bases at J, with 20 bases between. Germline CDR1 SGHVS, CDR2 FQNEAQ. The CDR3 region has the DNA TGTGCCAGCAGCTTAGTCTCGCGGGCTATCACTGGGAATGAGCAGTTCTTC. Translated, it gives CASSLVSRAITGNEQFF.

This clone has a handful of counts. CDR3 in DNA: TGTGCCAGCAGCCCCGTGACAACTTCTGGAAACACCATATATTTT. It is translated as CASSPVTTSGNTIYF. V is TRBV5-5 and J is TRBJ1-3; D is ambiguous. The germline CDR1 and CDR2 sequences are SGHKS and YYEKEE (reference sequence). Deletions cut 4 bases from V and 1 base from J, with 12 bases between. The CDR3 loop spans 15 amino acids.

This sequence joins TRBV27 and TRBJ1-2; D may be TRBD1 (6 bases). V was pared by 4 bases and J by 3 bases, with 24 bases between. Germline V lookup: CDR1 MNHEY, CDR2 SMNVEV (reference sequence). The CDR3 totals 18 residues. The CDR3 here is CASSSRRNNRVEDYGYTF. In DNA, the CDR3 is TGTGCCAGCAGTTCCCGCAGAAATAACAGGGTGGAGGACTATGGCTACACCTTC.

The chain uses TRBV6-5 and TRBJ1-4, with 10 bases identical to TRBD1. The CDR3 has 14 residues. The germline V gene has CDR1 MNHEY and CDR2 SVGAGI. With V trimmed by 6 bases and J by 8 bases, 6 bases remained unmatched. CDR3 coding DNA: TGTGCCAGCAGCCGGGACAGGGGAAGAGAAAAACTGTTTTTT. Translated, it gives CASSRDRGREKLFF.

This chain uses TRBV11-2 with TRBJ1-6, with D perhaps TRBD1 (6 bases). CDR3 length: 13 amino acids. Germline V gene lookup returns CDR1 SGHAT and CDR2 FQNNGV. V gave up 5 bases and J gave up 8 bases, with 10 bases separating them. CDR3 nucleotide sequence: TGTGCCAGCAGCGTATACAGGGATTCACCCCTCCACTTT. Encoded protein: CASSVYRDSPLHF.

This clone turned up a few times. The rearrangement links TRBV2 to TRBJ2-7, with D unresolved. CDR3 size: 13 residues. V lost 3 bases and J 6 bases, leaving 12 bases between the germline ends. CDR1 and CDR2 from the germline V gene are SNHLY and FYNNEI. CDR3 sequence reads: CASSETRPSEQYF. CDR3 sequence (DNA): TGTGCCAGCAGTGAGACTCGTCCTTCCGAGCAGTACTTC.

The chain joins TRBV28 to TRBJ2-6; weak D call: TRBD1 (5 bases). Germline V gives CDR1 MDHEN, CDR2 SYDVKM. Trimming shortened V by 5 bases and J by 0 bases, and 8 bases separated the two germline ends. CDR3 length equals 15 residues. The DNA of the CDR3 is TGTGCCAGCAGTCTTACAGGCTCTGGGGCCAACGTCCTGACTTTC. This sequence encodes CASSLTGSGANVLTF.

This clone was detected once. The V and J genes are TRBV5-1 and TRBJ1-1; tentative D call: TRBD1 (5 bases). Germline V gene data show CDR1 as SGHRS and CDR2 as YFSETQ. This CDR3 region has 14 residues. V lost 3 bases to trimming and J lost 9 bases, with 18 bases between them. CDR3 nucleotides: TGCGCCAGCAGCTCCCGGGACGGGGGGGAGAAAGCTTTCTTT. Translating it yields CASSSRDGGEKAFF. Looking up the rest from reference TRBV5-1 and TRBJ1-1 gives the full variable domain: KAGVTQTPRYLIKTRGQQVTLSCSPISGHRSVSWYQQTPGQGLQFLFEYFSETQRNKGNFPGRFSGRQFSNSRSEMNVSTLELGDSALYLCASSSRDGGEKAFFGQGTRLTVV.

The chain joins TRBV7-9 to TRBJ1-6; D is perhaps TRBD1 (5 bases). Trimming took off 2 bases at V and 9 bases at J, with 11 bases between the two ends. The CDR3 runs to 14 residues. Germline CDR1 is SEHNR and CDR2 is FQNEAQ (reference sequence). The CDR3 protein is CASSLSQGGSPLHF. The DNA for the CDR3 is TGTGCCAGCAGCTTAAGCCAGGGCGGTTCACCCCTCCACTTT.

The rearrangement joins TRBV6-6 to TRBJ1-1, with TRBD1 identical over 8 bases. The V segment lost 2 bases and the J segment 1 base; nucleotides outside the gene matches: 6. Germline lookup yields CDR1 MNHNY and CDR2 SVGAGI (reference sequence). The CDR3 length is 16 residues. CDR3 coding DNA: TGTGCCAGCAGTTACGGGACAGGTGTGTCGAACACTGAAGCTTTCTTT. Protein sequence: CASSYGTGVSNTEAFF.

J is TRBJ1-6 and V is TRBV5-1; 11 nucleotides match TRBD1. The V segment lost 4 bases and the J segment 8 bases; nucleotides outside the gene matches: 2. CDR1 and CDR2 (germline): SGHRS, YFSETQ. The CDR3 length is 14 residues. CDR3 amino acids: CASSGGQGDSPLHF. The CDR3 bases are TGCGCCAGCAGCGGGGGACAGGGGGATTCACCCCTCCACTTT.

V gene TRBV5-5 combines with J gene TRBJ1-1; D possibly corresponds to TRBD1 (5 bases). V was pared by 0 bases and J by 4 bases, with 19 bases between. The CDR3 runs to 17 residues. Germline V gives CDR1 SGHKS, CDR2 YYEKEE (reference sequence). This CDR3 is CASSLGPHVAGITEAFF. In nucleotides, the CDR3 is TGTGCCAGCAGCTTGGGTCCGCACGTAGCAGGGATCACTGAAGCTTTCTTT.

The chain uses TRBV9 and TRBJ2-1, with 8 bases fitting TRBD1. Germline V gene lookup returns CDR1 SGDLS and CDR2 YYNGEE. The CDR3 has 14 residues. V lost 2 bases to trimming and J lost 5 bases; unmatched junction nucleotides: 3. CDR3 DNA: TGTGCCAGCAGCGTGACAGGGGAAGACAATGAGCAGTTCTTC. It codes for CASSVTGEDNEQFF.

The chain uses TRBV28 and TRBJ2-3; 8 positions agree with TRBD2. V gave up 2 bases and J gave up 6 bases; unmatched junction bases: 7. Germline V gives CDR1 MDHEN, CDR2 SYDVKM. The CDR3 has 15 amino acids. The CDR3 bases are TGTGCCAGCAGTTTAGGGACTAGGTCAAGCGATACGCAGTATTTT. As protein: CASSLGTRSSDTQYF.

The J gene is TRBJ1-2, the V gene TRBV6-5; D uncertain. CDR1 and CDR2 (germline): MNHEY, SVGAGI. The CDR3 runs to 15 residues. The V end lost 5 bases, the J end lost 2 bases, and 15 bases lay between the germline ends. CDR3 coding DNA: TGTGCCAGCAGTCCCCTATTGACTTCCAACTATGGCTACACCTTC. Translation gives CASSPLLTSNYGYTF.

This clone came up a few times. The chain employs TRBV3-1 (or the pseudogene TRBV3-2) and TRBJ2-3; 8 nucleotides agree with TRBD1. The germline V gene encodes CDR1 LGHDT and CDR2 YNNKEL (reference sequence). The V gene end was trimmed by 1 base and the J gene end by 4 bases; junction bases not matched to a gene: 1. The length of the CDR3 is 14 residues. The CDR3 nucleotides are TGTGCCAGCAGCCAAGGGACAGGGTCAGATACGCAGTATTTT. Protein product: CASSQGTGSDTQYF.

The chain uses TRBV7-9 and TRBJ1-3; D gene uncertain. V lost 5 bases, J lost 0 bases, and 11 bases lay in between. Germline assignment: CDR1 SEHNR and CDR2 FQNEAQ (reference sequence). The CDR3 sequence is 15 residues long. The DNA for the CDR3 is TGTGCCAGCAGCCACTCGAGAGCCTCTGGAAACACCATATATTTT. Residues: CASSHSRASGNTIYF.

The chain employs TRBV30 and TRBJ2-5, with 8 positions matching TRBD1. CDR1 and CDR2 (germline): GTSNPN, SVGIG (reference sequence). The V and J ends lost 4 bases and 1 base, in that order; junction bases with no gene match: 11. The length of the CDR3 is 16 residues. The CDR3 reads CAWTTPSTGAQETQYF. CDR3 nucleotide sequence: TGTGCCTGGACCACCCCATCGACAGGGGCCCAAGAGACCCAGTACTTC.

The chain links TRBV28 to TRBJ1-5; 7 bases agree with TRBD1. Germline V gene data show CDR1 as MDHEN and CDR2 as SYDVKM. V shed 5 bases, J shed 3 bases, and the junction held 10 bases outside the gene matches. The CDR3 runs 16 residues. CDR3 amino acids: CASSTSGGAFNQPQHF. CDR3 coding DNA: TGTGCCAGCAGTACCTCAGGGGGAGCTTTCAATCAGCCCCAGCATTTT.

The chain carries TRBV27 and TRBJ2-7, with 7 bases fitting TRBD1. Germline V gene sequence: CDR1 MNHEY, CDR2 SMNVEV (reference sequence). The CDR3 loop spans 13 amino acids. The trim removed 3 bases at V and 5 bases at J, leaving 4 bases unmatched. As DNA, the CDR3 is TGTGCCAGCAGTTTCAACAGGGGCCACGAGCAGTACTTC. It encodes CASSFNRGHEQYF.

This clone was recorded only once. The J gene is TRBJ2-6, the V gene TRBV30, with no clear D. V dropped 5 bases and J dropped 0 bases, with 8 bases sitting between them. Germline V gene data show CDR1 as GTSNPN and CDR2 as SVGIG (reference sequence). The CDR3 spans 14 residues. CDR3 sequence reads: CAWARGSGANVLTF. The CDR3 DNA follows: TGTGCCTGGGCTCGAGGCTCTGGGGCCAACGTCCTGACTTTC.